The 19 T cell receptor beta chains presented below share a single source sample, sequenced in a study of preoperative IRX-2 immunotherapy in early breast cancer. The method was immunoSEQ multiplex PCR; TCRdb's version includes in-frame clones alone and lacks a portion of them. The profile shows about 1,100 clones, approximately 61% of them singletons. The treatment here: preoperative locoregional IRX-2 cytokine immunotherapy. Sequencing used tumor tissue, obtained before IRX-2 immunotherapy. The receptors shown here come from a human donor with breast cancer.

V and J are TRBV29-1 and TRBJ1-1; weak D call: TRBD1 (5 bases). Trimming cost V 6 bases and J 3 bases, with 20 bases left between them. The CDR3 contains 15 residues. CDR1 SQVTM and CDR2 ANQGSEA come from the germline V gene. DNA of the CDR3: TGCAGCGTCAGACAGACTCCCTTCCCAGACACTGAAGCTTTCTTT. Encoded protein: CSVRQTPFPDTEAFF.

The gene calls are TRBV6-1 and TRBJ2-3; a possible D gene is TRBD2 (6 bases). The V end lost 1 base, the J end lost 2 bases, and 13 bases lay between the germline ends. The CDR3 extends over 16 amino acids. The germline gives CDR1 MNHNS, CDR2 SASEGT. The CDR3: CASSEVRGSDTDTQYF. The CDR3 region has the DNA TGTGCCAGCAGTGAAGTGCGGGGAAGTGACACAGATACGCAGTATTTT.

The V gene is TRBV11-3, the J gene TRBJ2-7; the D call may be TRBD1 or TRBD2 (5 bases each). V lost 5 bases to trimming and J lost 3 bases, with 23 bases between them. Germline V gives CDR1 SGHNT, CDR2 YENEEA. The CDR3 runs 17 residues. This CDR3 is CASSPRDGRTSGYEQYF. Written as DNA, the CDR3 is TGTGCCAGCAGCCCCCGGGACGGCCGAACCTCTGGCTACGAGCAGTACTTC.

There are a few counts of this clone. The rearrangement joins TRBV11-3 to TRBJ1-1, with D possibly being TRBD1 (6 bases). The CDR3 runs 16 residues. Trimming took off 3 bases at V and 1 base at J, with 15 bases between the two ends. Germline V lookup: CDR1 SGHNT, CDR2 YENEEA. The CDR3 DNA reads as TGTGCCAGCAGCTTCTTCGGGGGCGCCGGGAACACTGAAGCTTTCTTT. This encodes CASSFFGGAGNTEAFF.

V usage is TRBV14 and J usage is TRBJ2-1; D remains ambiguous. Germline loops: CDR1 SGHDN, CDR2 FVKESK. V was clipped by 1 base and J by 7 bases, with 8 bases between them. The CDR3 has 13 residues. CDR3 sequence (DNA): TGTGCCAGCAGCCAAGCCCACTGGAATGAGCAGTTCTTC. It translates to CASSQAHWNEQFF.

This chain joins TRBV6-8 and TRBJ2-1; D not certain. With 0 bases removed from V and 8 bases from J, the gap between germline ends came to 8 bases. There are 13 residues in the CDR3. The germline CDR1 and CDR2 sequences are MNHGY and SAAAGT. CDR3 in amino acids: CASSYSGSDEQFF. In nucleotides, the CDR3 is TGTGCCAGCAGTTACTCGGGCAGCGATGAGCAGTTCTTC.

This rearrangement joins TRBV28 to TRBJ1-2, with D unclear. CDR1 MDHEN and CDR2 SYDVKM come from the germline V gene. CDR3 length: 12 amino acids. V lost 2 bases to trimming and J lost 4 bases, with 5 bases between them. Written as DNA, the CDR3 is TGTGCCAGCAGTTTAATGTCCTATGGCTACACCTTC. Amino acids: CASSLMSYGYTF.

This clone was counted a few times. The CDR3 nucleotides read TGCGCCAGCAGTGAGTCGGGACAAGGCTACGAGCAGTACTTC. It codes for CASSESGQGYEQYF. The chain links TRBV10-2 to TRBJ2-7; perhaps TRBD1 as D (6 bases). The V end was cut by 0 bases, the J end by 3 bases, with 9 bases between. The CDR3 has 14 residues. From germline, CDR1 is WSHSY and CDR2 SAAADI.

V usage is TRBV25-1 and J usage is TRBJ1-3, with 8 bases matching TRBD1. Germline V gene lookup returns CDR1 MGHDK and CDR2 SYGVNS. This CDR3 contains 12 residues. V lost 4 bases to trimming and J lost 7 bases; unmatched junction nucleotides: 0. Here the CDR3 reads CASSGQGNTIYF. CDR3 nucleotide sequence: TGTGCCAGCAGTGGACAGGGGAACACCATATATTTT.

V and J are TRBV19 and TRBJ2-6; D gene ambiguous. V was pared by 3 bases and J by 0 bases, with 9 bases between. CDR3 length equals 16 residues. Germline V gene lookup returns CDR1 LNHDA and CDR2 SQIVND (reference sequence). CDR3 protein: CASSMVPNSGANVLTF. CDR3 nucleotide sequence: TGTGCCAGTAGTATGGTACCAAACTCTGGGGCCAACGTCCTGACTTTC.

V is TRBV11-3 and J is TRBJ1-1; 8 positions match TRBD1. Looked up from germline, CDR1 is SGHNT and CDR2 is YENEEA. This CDR3 has 14 amino acids. V lost 5 bases and J lost 7; bases outside the gene matches: 9. The CDR3 protein is CASSTDRDHYEAFF. Written as DNA, the CDR3 is TGTGCCAGCAGCACGGACAGGGACCATTATGAAGCTTTCTTT. The variable domain in full, completed from reference TRBV11-3 and TRBJ1-1, reads EAGVVQSPRYKIIEKKQPVAFWCNPISGHNTLYWYLQNLGQGPELLIRYENEEAVDDSQLPKDRFSAERLKGVDSTLKIQPAELGDSAVYLCASSTDRDHYEAFFGQGTRLTVV.

The chain joins TRBV2 to TRBJ2-7; D is perhaps TRBD1 (6 bases). Germline CDR1 is SNHLY and CDR2 is FYNNEI. Deletions cut 4 bases from V and 3 bases from J, with 10 bases between. This CDR3 is 13 amino acids long. This chain's CDR3 is CASSGTDSYEQYF. Written as DNA, the CDR3 is TGTGCCAGCAGTGGTACGGACAGCTACGAGCAGTACTTC.

This clone came up a few times. V gene TRBV6-8 combines with J gene TRBJ2-3; D remains ambiguous. Looked up from germline, CDR1 is MNHGY and CDR2 is SAAAGT. This CDR3 contains 15 residues. Deletions cut 6 bases from V and 1 base from J, with 14 bases between. The CDR3 region is CASSPGGAGTDTQYF. CDR3 nucleotides: TGTGCCAGCAGCCCCGGTGGAGCAGGCACAGATACGCAGTATTTT.

The chain couples TRBV5-1 to TRBJ1-4, with 7 positions matching TRBD1. Germline V gives CDR1 SGHRS, CDR2 YFSETQ. V gave up 1 base and J gave up 8 bases; unmatched junction bases: 8. This CDR3 contains 15 residues. The CDR3 region has the DNA TGCGCCAGCAGCTTGATAGGGCAGGGGGGAGAAAAACTGTTTTTT. Translating gives CASSLIGQGGEKLFF.

V gene TRBV14 combines with J gene TRBJ1-2, with a tentative D call TRBD1 (5 bases). There are 13 residues in the CDR3. Trimming cost V 6 bases and J 6 bases, with 14 bases left between them. Germline loops: CDR1 SGHDN, CDR2 FVKESK. CDR3 sequence: CASSPRWGDGYTF. The CDR3 nucleotides are TGTGCCAGCAGTCCCCGGTGGGGGGATGGCTACACCTTC.

The rearrangement uses TRBV6-1 and TRBJ2-5, with 8 bases fitting TRBD2. Germline V gene data show CDR1 as MNHNS and CDR2 as SASEGT. The CDR3 consists of 15 residues. V shed 0 bases, J shed 9 bases, and the junction held 9 bases outside the gene matches. Here the CDR3 reads CASSEARGGPSPQYF. The CDR3 nucleotides are TGTGCCAGCAGTGAAGCCCGCGGGGGGCCCTCACCCCAGTACTTC.

The V and J genes are TRBV5-1 and TRBJ2-5; maybe TRBD1 (5 bases). The V and J ends lost 1 base and 5 bases respectively, with 12 bases between them. The CDR3 totals 14 residues. Germline V CDR1 and CDR2: SGHRS, YFSETQ. CDR3 sequence: CASSLMGQRETQYF. The CDR3 DNA sequence: TGCGCCAGCAGCTTGATGGGGCAGAGGGAGACCCAGTACTTC.

In this sample, this clone turned up once. The rearrangement links TRBV19 to TRBJ2-5; a possible D gene is TRBD2 (6 bases). The CDR3 has 12 amino acids. V was clipped by 8 bases and J by 5 bases, with 12 bases between them. Per germline, CDR1 LNHDA and CDR2 SQIVND (reference sequence). The CDR3 protein is CASQAGRETQYF. In DNA form, the CDR3 reads TGTGCCAGTCAAGCGGGCCGGGAGACCCAGTACTTC. The full variable domain, its missing parts supplied by reference TRBV19 and TRBJ2-5, is DGGITQSPKYLFRKEGQNVTLSCEQNLNHDAMYWYRQDPGQGLRLIYYSQIVNDFQKGDIAEGYSVSREKKESFPLTVTSAQKNPTAFYLCASQAGRETQYFGPGTRLLVL.

The chain couples TRBV29-1 to TRBJ2-5; 10 bases are a match to TRBD2. Germline CDR1 SQVTM, CDR2 ANQGSEA. CDR3 size: 12 residues. V was clipped by 3 bases and J by 5 bases; unmatched bases: 0. Here the CDR3 reads CSVEGLAETQYF. CDR3 nucleotides: TGCAGCGTTGAGGGACTAGCGGAGACCCAGTACTTC.